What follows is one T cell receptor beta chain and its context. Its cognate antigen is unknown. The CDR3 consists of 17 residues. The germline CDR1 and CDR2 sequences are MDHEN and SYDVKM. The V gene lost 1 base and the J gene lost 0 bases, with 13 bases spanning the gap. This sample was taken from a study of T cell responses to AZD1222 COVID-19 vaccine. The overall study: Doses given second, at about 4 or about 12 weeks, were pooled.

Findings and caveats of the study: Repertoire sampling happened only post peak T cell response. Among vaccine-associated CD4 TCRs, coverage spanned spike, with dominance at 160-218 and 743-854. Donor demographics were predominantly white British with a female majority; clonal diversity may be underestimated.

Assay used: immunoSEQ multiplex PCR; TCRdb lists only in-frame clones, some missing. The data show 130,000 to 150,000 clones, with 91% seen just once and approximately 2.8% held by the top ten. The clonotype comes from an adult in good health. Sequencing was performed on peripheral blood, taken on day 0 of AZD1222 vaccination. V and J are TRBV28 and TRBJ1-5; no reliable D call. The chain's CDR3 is CASSLSVTPYSNQPQHF. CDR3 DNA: TGTGCCAGCAGTTTATCTGTCACACCATATAGCAATCAGCCCCAGCATTTT.